The 31 T cell receptor beta chains listed next were all sequenced from one sample in a study of T cell responses to AZD1222 COVID-19 vaccine. Generated by immunoSEQ multiplex PCR, the TCRdb table keeps only in-frame clones and is missing some. Among approximately 90,000 clones listed, around 91% were seen once. This sample comprised peripheral blood, obtained 28 days after the second AZD1222 dose. All receptors derive from an adult who received the AZD1222 COVID-19 vaccine.

The chain couples TRBV28 to TRBJ2-1; no reliable D call. Trimming pared 5 bases from V and 6 bases from J, leaving 17 bases between. The CDR3 is made up of 15 amino acids. Germline loops: CDR1 MDHEN, CDR2 SYDVKM. CDR3 coding DNA: TGTGCCAGCAGTACCACTCGCAGGACCGTCAATGAGCAGTTCTTC. It translates to CASSTTRRTVNEQFF.

The chain employs TRBV9 and TRBJ2-1; no firm D call. Per germline, CDR1 SGDLS and CDR2 YYNGEE. This CDR3 spans 15 amino acids. The V gene lost 3 bases and the J gene lost 4 bases, with 14 bases spanning the gap. CDR3 coding DNA: TGTGCCAGCAGCGATGATCGGACCTCATACAATGAGCAGTTCTTC. It is translated as CASSDDRTSYNEQFF.

The rearrangement uses TRBV6-4 and TRBJ1-1; D remains unclear. Germline V lookup: CDR1 MRHNA, CDR2 SNTAGT. Trimming removed 4 bases from V and 1 base from J, with 10 bases in between. The CDR3 is made up of 14 amino acids. The CDR3 here is CASSASTANTEAFF. The CDR3 DNA sequence: TGTGCCAGCAGTGCCTCGACGGCGAACACTGAAGCTTTCTTT.

This chain links TRBV7-9 with TRBJ2-1, with TRBD2 matching 8 bases. Germline-derived CDR1 and CDR2 are SEHNR and FQNEAQ (reference sequence). V lost 5 bases, J lost 0 bases, and 9 bases stayed unmatched. The CDR3 has 17 amino acids. CDR3: CASSPTSGGSSYNEQFF. The CDR3, as DNA: TGTGCCAGCAGCCCTACTTCGGGGGGGAGCTCCTACAATGAGCAGTTCTTC.

The V call is TRBV7-9, the J call TRBJ1-1, with 7 positions matching TRBD1. Germline values: CDR1 SEHNR, CDR2 FQNEAQ (reference sequence). With V trimmed by 1 base and J by 0 bases, 8 bases remained unmatched. The CDR3 loop spans 17 amino acids. This CDR3 is CASSLVGWRGLNTEAFF. For the CDR3, the DNA is TGTGCCAGCAGCTTAGTGGGTTGGAGGGGGCTGAACACTGAAGCTTTCTTT.

This chain joins TRBV7-9 and TRBJ1-1, with 10 bases identical to TRBD1. The CDR3 extends over 15 amino acids. The J segment lost 10 bases and the V segment lost 6 bases, leaving 14 bases of the junction unmatched. Germline V gene data show CDR1 as SEHNR and CDR2 as FQNEAQ (reference sequence). The CDR3 sequence is CASRRQGAHTIGAFF. The CDR3 DNA follows: TGTGCCAGCAGGAGACAGGGGGCGCACACCATCGGAGCTTTCTTT.

The chain carries TRBV21-1 and TRBJ1-2; the table's TRBD1 call for D was not verified on the DNA. TRBV21-1 is flagged as a pseudogene. The CDR3 sequence is 15 residues long. CDR3 sequence (DNA): TGTGCCAGCAGCAACGGACAGGGGCAAAGCTATGGCTACACCTTC. Translation gives CASSNGQGQSYGYTF.

J is TRBJ2-4 and V is TRBV28; tentatively, D is TRBD2 (5 bases). The CDR3 extends over 16 amino acids. Germline V lookup: CDR1 MDHEN, CDR2 SYDVKM. Trimming removed 5 bases from V and 0 bases from J, with 14 bases in between. The CDR3 coding sequence is TGTGCCAGCAGTCCGAGCGGCGCACTAGCCAAAAACATTCAGTACTTC. Amino acid sequence: CASSPSGALAKNIQYF.

The CDR3 region is CASSLYASGGTEQYF. The CDR3 DNA follows: TGTGCCAGCAGCTTGTATGCTAGCGGGGGGACCGAGCAGTACTTC. The gene calls are TRBV5-4 and TRBJ2-7, with 11 bases lining up with TRBD2. CDR1 is SGHNT, CDR2 YYREEE, per germline (reference sequence). This CDR3 has 15 amino acids. J gave up 6 bases and V 1 base, and 6 bases lay outside the gene matches.

V gene TRBV15 combines with J gene TRBJ1-2; D remains unclear. Germline values: CDR1 LNHNV, CDR2 YYDKDF (reference sequence). This CDR3 spans 14 amino acids. V lost 0 bases to trimming and J lost 5 bases, with 10 bases between them. This chain's CDR3 is CATSRDYSTYGYTF. The CDR3 coding sequence is TGTGCCACCAGCAGAGATTACAGCACTTATGGCTACACCTTC.

The chain couples TRBV7-8 to TRBJ1-5; D not certain. The V gene lost 2 bases and the J gene lost 6 bases, with 11 bases spanning the gap. The germline V gene encodes CDR1 SGHVS and CDR2 FQNEAQ. The CDR3 is made up of 14 amino acids. DNA for the CDR3: TGTGCCAGCAGCTTACAAGGTATTAGTCAGCCCCAGCATTTT. It specifies CASSLQGISQPQHF.

This clone was detected once. CDR3 amino acids: CASSPTSGDLTGELFF. The DNA of the CDR3 is TGTGCCAGCTCCCCTACTAGCGGGGATCTTACCGGGGAGCTGTTTTTT. The chain links TRBV18 to TRBJ2-2; 10 nucleotides match TRBD2. This CDR3 contains 16 residues. The V and J ends lost 6 bases and 5 bases, in that order; junction bases with no gene match: 9. CDR1 and CDR2 from the germline V gene are KGHSH and LQKENI.

The rearrangement uses TRBV4-1 and TRBJ1-4, with 8 bases matching TRBD1. The CDR3 sequence is 14 residues long. Trimming at V came to 2 bases and at J to 5 bases, leaving 1 base not matched to a gene. Germline V CDR1 and CDR2: MGHRA, YSYEKL. Here the CDR3 reads CASSQRTGNEKLFF. The DNA for the CDR3 is TGCGCCAGCAGCCAAAGGACAGGGAATGAAAAACTGTTTTTT.

J is TRBJ1-1 and V is TRBV18; 8 bases fit TRBD1. The CDR3 has 13 residues. The germline V gene encodes CDR1 KGHSH and CDR2 LQKENI. The V segment lost 9 bases and the J segment 5 bases; nucleotides outside the gene matches: 8. DNA for the CDR3: TGTGCCAGTCGAACAGGGGGGAGTACTGAAGCTTTCTTT. Amino acid sequence: CASRTGGSTEAFF.

The chain couples TRBV6-1 to TRBJ1-6; D gene unclear. This CDR3 is built from 14 residues. V lost 1 base and J lost 6, with 7 bases in between. Looked up from germline, CDR1 is MNHNS and CDR2 is SASEGT. The CDR3 DNA reads as TGTGCCAGCAGTGAAGTGAGGAGTAATTCACCCCTCCACTTT. Its protein product is CASSEVRSNSPLHF.

V usage is TRBV20-1 and J usage is TRBJ2-3; no firm D call. CDR1 and CDR2 (germline): DFQATT, SNEGSKA (reference sequence). Trimming stripped 3 bases from V and 4 bases from J, with 14 bases between. This CDR3 contains 14 residues. The CDR3 protein is CSASNSGSSDTQYF. The CDR3 DNA sequence: TGCAGTGCTAGTAACTCAGGAAGTTCAGATACGCAGTATTTT.

V is TRBV4-3 and J is TRBJ1-2; D gene uncertain. Germline V lookup: CDR1 LGHNA, CDR2 YSLEER. CDR3 length equals 13 residues. V lost 3 bases, J lost 8 bases, and 13 bases lay in between. CDR3 amino acids: CASSQNPLGGYTF. DNA for the CDR3: TGCGCCAGCAGCCAGAACCCCTTAGGGGGCTACACCTTC.

The chain is built from TRBV7-6 and TRBJ1-1, with D unresolved. Germline-derived CDR1 and CDR2 are SGHVS and FNYEAQ. The CDR3 is made up of 15 amino acids. The V gene lost 0 bases and the J gene lost 0 bases, with 8 bases spanning the gap. The CDR3 here is CASSLARGVNTEAFF. For the CDR3, the DNA is TGTGCCAGCAGCTTAGCGCGTGGGGTGAACACTGAAGCTTTCTTT.

This rearrangement joins TRBV5-1 to TRBJ2-5; D is possibly TRBD2 (6 bases). The CDR3 totals 14 residues. CDR1 is SGHRS and CDR2 is YFSETQ in the germline V gene. V gave up 6 bases and J gave up 5 bases, with 17 bases separating them. DNA of the CDR3: TGCGCCAGCACCCTCGGGACGGAGGGTGAGACCCAGTACTTC. It specifies CASTLGTEGETQYF.

The V gene is TRBV30, the J gene TRBJ1-2; the D gene is possibly TRBD1 (5 bases). V lost 6 bases, J lost 0 bases, and 11 bases lay in between. The length of the CDR3 is 13 residues. Germline lookup yields CDR1 GTSNPN and CDR2 SVGIG (reference sequence). The CDR3 loop is CACKETANYGYTF. Written as DNA, the CDR3 is TGTGCCTGCAAAGAGACAGCTAACTATGGCTACACCTTC.

The chain carries TRBV5-6 and TRBJ1-2; D unclear. Germline loops: CDR1 SGHDT, CDR2 YYEEEE. V was shortened by 2 bases and J by 3 bases, with 11 bases between the two germline ends. CDR3 length: 14 residues. CDR3 sequence reads: CASSLGSNYYGYTF. The DNA of the CDR3 is TGTGCCAGCAGCTTAGGTTCAAATTACTATGGCTACACCTTC.

This chain uses TRBV6-1 with TRBJ1-3; D is possibly TRBD1 (5 bases). Trimming stripped 1 base from V and 2 bases from J, with 12 bases between. Germline V gene data show CDR1 as MNHNS and CDR2 as SASEGT. The CDR3 spans 16 residues. Here the CDR3 DNA reads TGTGCCAGCAGTGAAGAGAGGGGATGGACTGGAAACACCATATATTTT. Translating it yields CASSEERGWTGNTIYF.

The CDR3 sequence: CASSGPGTVNTEAFF. CDR3 sequence (DNA): TGTGCCAGCAGCGGGCCCGGGACGGTGAACACTGAAGCTTTCTTT. The V and J genes are TRBV7-9 and TRBJ1-1, with D tentatively TRBD1 (5 bases). This CDR3 spans 15 amino acids. Germline CDR1 SEHNR, CDR2 FQNEAQ (reference sequence). V gave up 5 bases and J gave up 0 bases, with 13 bases separating them.

The V call is TRBV5-6, the J call TRBJ2-1; maybe TRBD1 (6 bases). The V gene's germline CDR1 is SGHDT and CDR2 YYEEEE. The CDR3 loop spans 15 amino acids. Trimming took off 4 bases at V and 2 bases at J, with 13 bases between the two ends. The CDR3 here is CASSVDRLTYNEQFF. CDR3 nucleotide sequence: TGTGCCAGCAGCGTTGACAGGCTTACCTACAATGAGCAGTTCTTC.

The chain carries TRBV5-1 and TRBJ1-1; D gene ambiguous. The length of the CDR3 is 13 residues. Trimming cost V 4 bases and J 1 base, with 8 bases left between them. Looked up from germline, CDR1 is SGHRS and CDR2 is YFSETQ. CDR3 coding DNA: TGCGCCAGCAGCCCCGGGAAGAACACTGAAGCTTTCTTT. Protein sequence: CASSPGKNTEAFF.

The chain joins TRBV5-1 to TRBJ2-7; TRBD2 matches 7 bases. The junction had 14 bases not matched to a gene; V was cut back by 3 bases and J by 2 bases. Germline assignment: CDR1 SGHRS and CDR2 YFSETQ. The CDR3 totals 17 residues. DNA for the CDR3: TGCGCCAGCAGCTCGTTGGGAGGGACGCCAATTACCTACGAGCAGTACTTC. Its protein is CASSSLGGTPITYEQYF. The full variable domain, with the rest looked up from reference TRBV5-1 and TRBJ2-7, is KAGVTQTPRYLIKTRGQQVTLSCSPISGHRSVSWYQQTPGQGLQFLFEYFSETQRNKGNFPGRFSGRQFSNSRSEMNVSTLELGDSALYLCASSSLGGTPITYEQYFGPGTRLTVT.

The chain employs TRBV11-2 and TRBJ2-1, with D unclear. This CDR3 has 12 amino acids. Germline V gene data show CDR1 as SGHAT and CDR2 as FQNNGV. The germline V and J ends were trimmed by 7 bases and 7 bases, with 11 bases remaining between them. The CDR3 loop reads CASTQAGNEQFF. CDR3 nucleotide sequence: TGTGCCAGCACCCAGGCCGGGAATGAGCAGTTCTTC.

Written as DNA, the CDR3 is TGTGCCAGCAGTCCTGACCGGATTAGGAAGCAGTACTTC. As protein: CASSPDRIRKQYF. The chain is built from TRBV12-3 or TRBV12-4 and TRBJ2-7; unclear D gene. The V end was cut by 5 bases, the J end by 8 bases, with 16 bases between. CDR3 size: 13 residues.

The V and J genes are TRBV30 and TRBJ2-2; possibly TRBD2 for D (6 bases). The germline V gene has CDR1 GTSNPN and CDR2 SVGIG (reference sequence). Trimming shortened V by 5 bases and J by 6 bases, and 19 bases separated the two germline ends. The CDR3 length is 15 residues. CDR3 region: CAWRPRRRGAGELFF. As DNA, the CDR3 is TGTGCCTGGCGTCCGAGGAGGCGCGGGGCCGGGGAGCTGTTTTTT.

The V gene is TRBV27, the J gene TRBJ1-4; D possibly corresponds to TRBD1 (5 bases). The ends were cut back, 3 bases at V and 7 bases at J, with 12 bases in the middle. CDR3 length: 14 residues. Per germline, CDR1 MNHEY and CDR2 SMNVEV (reference sequence). CDR3 nucleotides: TGTGCCAGCAGTTTTTATGGGGGAGGTGAAAAACTGTTTTTT. Translating it yields CASSFYGGGEKLFF.

The V and J genes are TRBV6-1 and TRBJ1-5; D gene ambiguous. V lost 2 bases, J lost 11 bases, and 7 bases lay in between. The CDR3 is made up of 11 amino acids. Germline loops: CDR1 MNHNS, CDR2 SASEGT. The CDR3 spells CASSEYFAQHF. The CDR3 DNA sequence: TGTGCCAGCAGTGAATACTTTGCCCAGCATTTT.